This entry concerns a single TCR beta chain. The V end lost 0 bases, the J end lost 2 bases, and 10 bases lay between the germline ends. Germline loops: CDR1 MNHEY, CDR2 SVGAGI. CDR3 length equals 15 residues. This specimen comes from a study of blood T cell repertoires in COVID-19. Overall study context: Sources were T cells, B-cell-depleted T cells, or PBMCs; the material itself was cDNA or gDNA.

Original data processing: Amplification of reference gene primers was used by the study to estimate nucleated cell counts. Sequencing used immunoSEQ multiplex PCR; TCRdb keeps in-frame clones, though not all of them. From that table come the V and J calls and clone size; the DNA was used to work out D and trimming. Seen here are about 29,000 clones, 70% to 90% observed once, and the top ten hold about 3.4%. Specimen: peripheral blood. This rearrangement joins TRBV6-5 to TRBJ1-2; D uncertain. This TCR was recovered from a human donor in a cohort sampled during active COVID-19. DNA of the CDR3: TGTGCCAGCAGTTACTCTTACAGAACCAACTATGGCTACACCTTC. Protein sequence: CASSYSYRTNYGYTF.